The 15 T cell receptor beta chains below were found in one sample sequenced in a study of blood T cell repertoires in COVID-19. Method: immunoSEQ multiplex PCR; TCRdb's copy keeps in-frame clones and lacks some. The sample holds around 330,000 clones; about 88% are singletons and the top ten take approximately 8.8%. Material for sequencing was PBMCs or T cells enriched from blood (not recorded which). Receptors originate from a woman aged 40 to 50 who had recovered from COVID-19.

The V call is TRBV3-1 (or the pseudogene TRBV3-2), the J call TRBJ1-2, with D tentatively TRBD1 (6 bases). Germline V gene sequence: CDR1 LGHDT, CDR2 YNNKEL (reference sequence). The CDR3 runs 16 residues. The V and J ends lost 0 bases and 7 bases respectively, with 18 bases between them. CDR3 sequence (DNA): TGTGCCAGCAGCCAAGAAAGTTCACAGGGAGTGTTTGGCTACACCTTC. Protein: CASSQESSQGVFGYTF.

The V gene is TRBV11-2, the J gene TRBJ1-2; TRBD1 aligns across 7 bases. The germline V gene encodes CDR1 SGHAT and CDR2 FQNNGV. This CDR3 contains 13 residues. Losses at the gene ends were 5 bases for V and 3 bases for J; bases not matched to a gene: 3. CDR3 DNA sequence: TGTGCCAGCAGCCCAGACAGGGACTATGGCTACACCTTC. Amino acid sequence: CASSPDRDYGYTF. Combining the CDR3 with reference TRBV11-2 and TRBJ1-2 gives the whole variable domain EAGVAQSPRYKIIEKRQSVAFWCNPISGHATLYWYQQILGQGPKLLIQFQNNGVVDDSQLPKDRFSAERLKGVDSTLKIQPAKLEDSAVYLCASSPDRDYGYTFGSGTRLTVV.

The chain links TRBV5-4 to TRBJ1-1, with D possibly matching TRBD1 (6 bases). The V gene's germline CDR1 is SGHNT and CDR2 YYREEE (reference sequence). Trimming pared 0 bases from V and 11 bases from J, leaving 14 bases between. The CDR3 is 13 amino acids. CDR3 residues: CASSLDGGVWAFF. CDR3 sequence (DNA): TGTGCCAGCAGCTTGGATGGGGGCGTGTGGGCTTTCTTT.

DNA of the CDR3: TGTGCCAGCAGTTCCTGGAGAGATTCACCCCTCCACTTT. Residues: CASSSWRDSPLHF. The chain joins TRBV6-2 or TRBV6-3 to TRBJ1-6; D gene unclear. Germline V CDR1 and CDR2: MNHEY, SVGEGT. Trimming pared 4 bases from V and 8 bases from J, leaving 9 bases between. The CDR3 length is 13 residues.

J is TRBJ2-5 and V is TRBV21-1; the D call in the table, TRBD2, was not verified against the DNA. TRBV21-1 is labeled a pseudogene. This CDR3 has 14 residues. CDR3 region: CASSKVPGKETQYF. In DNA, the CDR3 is TGTGCCAGCAGCAAAGTTCCGGGGAAAGAGACCCAGTACTTC.

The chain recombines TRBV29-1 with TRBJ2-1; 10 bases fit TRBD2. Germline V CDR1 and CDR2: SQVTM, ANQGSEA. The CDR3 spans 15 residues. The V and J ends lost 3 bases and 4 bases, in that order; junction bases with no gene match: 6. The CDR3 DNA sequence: TGCAGCGTTGAGCCGGGACTAGCGAGGTACAATGAGCAGTTCTTC. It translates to CSVEPGLARYNEQFF.

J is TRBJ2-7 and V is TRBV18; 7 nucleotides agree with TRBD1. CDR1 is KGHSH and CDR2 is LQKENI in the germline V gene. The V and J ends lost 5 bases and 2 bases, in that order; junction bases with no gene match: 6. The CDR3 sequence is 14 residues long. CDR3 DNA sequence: TGTGCCAGCTCAAATTTACAGGGGACCTACGAGCAGTACTTC. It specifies CASSNLQGTYEQYF.

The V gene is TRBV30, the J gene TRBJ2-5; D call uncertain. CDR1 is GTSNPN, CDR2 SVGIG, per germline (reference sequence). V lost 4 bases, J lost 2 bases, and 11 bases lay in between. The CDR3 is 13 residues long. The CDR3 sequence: CAWTPVLQETQYF. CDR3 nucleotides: TGTGCCTGGACTCCGGTCCTACAAGAGACCCAGTACTTC.

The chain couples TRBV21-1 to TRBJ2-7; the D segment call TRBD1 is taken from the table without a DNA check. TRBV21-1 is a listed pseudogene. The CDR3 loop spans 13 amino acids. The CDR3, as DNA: TGTGCCAGCAGCCTTTTGACAGATTACGAGCAGTACTTC. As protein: CASSLLTDYEQYF.

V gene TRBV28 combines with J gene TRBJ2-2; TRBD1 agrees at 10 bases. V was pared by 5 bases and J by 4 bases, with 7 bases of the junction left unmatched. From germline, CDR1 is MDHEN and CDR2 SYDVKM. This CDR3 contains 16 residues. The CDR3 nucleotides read TGTGCCAGCAGTCGATGGGACAGGGGCTTCACCGGGGAGCTGTTTTTT. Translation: CASSRWDRGFTGELFF.

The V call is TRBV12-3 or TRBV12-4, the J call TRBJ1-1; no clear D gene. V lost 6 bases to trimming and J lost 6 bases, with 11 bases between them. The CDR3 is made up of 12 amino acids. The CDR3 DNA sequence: TGTGCCAGCAGCATTCTTGGCCCTGAAGCTTTCTTT. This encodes CASSILGPEAFF.

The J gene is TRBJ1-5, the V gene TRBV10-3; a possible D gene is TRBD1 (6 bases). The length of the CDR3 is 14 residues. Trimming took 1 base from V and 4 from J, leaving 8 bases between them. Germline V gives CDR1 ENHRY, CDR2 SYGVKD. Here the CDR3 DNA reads TGTGCCATCAGTGAGTTAGGGGGTAATCAGCCCCAGCATTTT. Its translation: CAISELGGNQPQHF.

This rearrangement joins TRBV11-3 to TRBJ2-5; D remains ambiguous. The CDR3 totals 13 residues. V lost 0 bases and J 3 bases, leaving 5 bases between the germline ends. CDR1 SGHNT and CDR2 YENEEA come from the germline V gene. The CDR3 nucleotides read TGTGCCAGCAGCTTAGAAGGAGAAGAGACCCAGTACTTC. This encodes CASSLEGEETQYF.

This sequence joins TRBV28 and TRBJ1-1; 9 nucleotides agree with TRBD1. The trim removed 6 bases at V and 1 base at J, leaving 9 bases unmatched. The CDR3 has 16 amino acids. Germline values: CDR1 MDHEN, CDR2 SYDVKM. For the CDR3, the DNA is TGTGCCAGCAGGTACCCGGGACAGGGTGAGAACACTGAAGCTTTCTTT. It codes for CASRYPGQGENTEAFF.

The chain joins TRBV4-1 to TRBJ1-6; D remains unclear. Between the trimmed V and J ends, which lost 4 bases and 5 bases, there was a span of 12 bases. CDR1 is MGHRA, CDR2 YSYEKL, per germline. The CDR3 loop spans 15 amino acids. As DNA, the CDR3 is TGCGCCAGCAGCCCCCTACTAGCCCATAATTCACCCCTCCACTTT. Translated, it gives CASSPLLAHNSPLHF.